These T cell receptor beta chains were read from a single sample in a study of CD8 T cells in Susac syndrome. Each CDR3 protein is one row after TCRdb ran MiXCR on the immunoSEQ multiplex PCR reads. The table has under 95,000 distinct CDR3 sequences, 95% seen once; the top ten hold approximately 0.47%. Sequencing used CD8+ T cells from PBMCs. All receptors derive from a human donor with Susac syndrome. The CDR3 runs from the conserved cysteine through the conserved F or W. A D gene is named only where the DNA matches it firmly. Clone sizes are given selectively: once, few, many, or a class where the clone is expanded.

V gene	D gene	clone size	J gene	CDR3 DNA	CDR3 protein
TRBV24-1	.	.	TRBJ1-1	TGTGCCACCAGTGATCCCGCTCGGACAGAGCGAGCTTTCTTT	CATSDPARTERAFF
TRBV5-4	TRBD2	.	TRBJ2-6	TGTGCCAGCAGCTCGGATCGGGGGGGCCTCTCTGGGGCCAACGTCCTGACTTTC	CASSSDRGGLSGANVLTF
TRBV5-6	TRBD2	.	TRBJ2-1	TGTGCCAGCTGGGGGAGCGGGAGGGCCTTTGAGCAGTTCTTC	CASWGSGRAFEQFF
TRBV29-1	.	.	TRBJ2-7	TGCAGCGTTGTAGATGTCTACGAGCAGTACTTC	CSVVDVYEQYF
TRBV9	.	.	TRBJ2-7	TGTGCCAGCAGCCCCACGGGACACTACTACGAGCAGTACTTC	CASSPTGHYYEQYF
TRBV28	.	once	TRBJ2-4	TGTGCCAGCAGTTTAGGTGGGGGCTATCTAGCCAAAAACATTCAGTACTTC	CASSLGGGYLAKNIQYF
TRBV27	.	few	TRBJ2-7	TGTGCCAGCAGTTTGGGGGCGGAGCAGTACTTC	CASSLGAEQYF
TRBV5-6	.	.	TRBJ2-1	TGTGCCAGCAGCTGGTCCGGGACACTACAGTTCTTC	CASSWSGTLQFF
TRBV24-1	.	.	TRBJ2-5	TGTGCCACCAGTGATTCGGGCAGGGGCCCTCAAGAGACCCAGTACTTC	CATSDSGRGPQETQYF
TRBV7-8	.	.	TRBJ2-1	TGTGCCAGCAGCGCCAAGCAGACAGGCGACAATGAGCAGTTCTTC	CASSAKQTGDNEQFF
TRBV24-1	.	.	TRBJ2-6	TGTGCCACCAGTGCCCGGACAGTCTCTGGGGCCAACGTCCTGACTTTC	CATSARTVSGANVLTF
TRBV9	TRBD1	.	TRBJ2-7	TGTGCCAGCAGCGTAGTAGGGGACAGCTACGAGCAGTACTTC	CASSVVGDSYEQYF
TRBV20-1	.	.	TRBJ2-7	TGCAGTGCTAGATTTCGGGCCGGGACCTCCTACGAGCAGTACTTC	CSARFRAGTSYEQYF
TRBV11-1	TRBD2	.	TRBJ2-7	TGTGCCAGCAGCCCTAGGGAAGTTGGACTAGCGGGAGACGAGCAGTACTTC	CASSPREVGLAGDEQYF
TRBV29-1	TRBD2	.	TRBJ2-1	TGCAGCGTTGAAGATTGGACTAGCGGGACCATGAGCTCCTACAATGAGCAGTTCTTC	CSVEDWTSGTMSSYNEQFF
TRBV27	.	.	TRBJ1-1	TGTGCCAGCAGCCTAACCGGGAGGGCTGAAGCTTTCTTT	CASSLTGRAEAFF
TRBV6-6	.	.	TRBJ1-1	TGTGCCAGCAGTTATGGGCAGGGGAACACTGAAGCTTTCTTT	CASSYGQGNTEAFF
TRBV10-3	.	.	TRBJ2-2	TGTGCCACCCAGGACGGGACCGGGGAGCTGTTTTTT	CATQDGTGELFF
TRBV7-7	.	.	TRBJ2-5	TGTGCTAGCAGCTTAAACAGGGACCAAGAGACCCAGTACTTC	CASSLNRDQETQYF
TRBV3-1	.	.	TRBJ1-2	TGTGCCAGCAGCCAAGATTTACCAGGGGCTAACTATGGCTACACCTTC	CASSQDLPGANYGYTF
TRBV4-1	TRBD1	.	TRBJ1-1	TGCGCCAGCAGCCAACAACAGGGGGCTCTTAACACTGAAGCTTTCTTT	CASSQQQGALNTEAFF
TRBV6-5	.	.	TRBJ2-5	TGTGCCAGCAGCGATCTCGGGGGTGAGACCCAGTACTTC	CASSDLGGETQYF
TRBV19	.	.	TRBJ2-7	TGTGCCAGTAGTATAGGGACGGGGGTCTCCTACGAGCAGTACTTC	CASSIGTGVSYEQYF
TRBV6-5	.	.	TRBJ1-2	TGTGCCAGCAGTTACAAGTCCACAGGGAACGATGGCTACACCTTC	CASSYKSTGNDGYTF
TRBV20-1	TRBD1	.	TRBJ2-3	TGCAGTGCTCCCGGGACAGGGGTTACAGATACGCAGTATTTT	CSAPGTGVTDTQYF
TRBV9	TRBD1	.	TRBJ2-1	TGTGCCAGCAGCGGGACAGGGGGCGCGAGGAATGAGCAGTTCTTC	CASSGTGGARNEQFF
TRBV12-3/TRBV12-4	.	.	TRBJ2-3	TGTGCCAGTCGAAATTCTAAGGGGCTACGGAACACAGATACGCAGTATTTT	CASRNSKGLRNTDTQYF
TRBV6-6	TRBD1	.	TRBJ2-7	TGTGCCAGCAGTTACCCCAGGACAGGGCTCTACGAGCAGTACTTC	CASSYPRTGLYEQYF
TRBV20-1	TRBD2	.	TRBJ2-7	TGCAGTGCTAGATCGGCGGGAGCCTACGAGCAGTACTTC	CSARSAGAYEQYF
TRBV9	.	.	TRBJ2-2	TGTGCCAGCAGCCCAGAGAGGGACCTTCTCGATACCGGGGAGCTGTTTTTT	CASSPERDLLDTGELFF
TRBV5-6	TRBD2	.	TRBJ2-7	TGTGCCAGCAGCCCGGGCGAGGCGGGAGTTTATTTCGAGCAGTACTTC	CASSPGEAGVYFEQYF
TRBV13	.	.	TRBJ2-1	TGTGCCAGCAGCTACCTTGCTAGAGAGCAGTTCTTC	CASSYLAREQFF
TRBV29-1	.	.	TRBJ1-2	TGCAGCGTTGAAGAAACAGGCTTCTATGGCTACACCTTC	CSVEETGFYGYTF
TRBV5-1	TRBD2	.	TRBJ2-7	TGCGCCAGCAGCTTGGCAACTAGCGGGAGTATCGAGCAGTACTTC	CASSLATSGSIEQYF
TRBV20-1	TRBD1	.	TRBJ2-3	TGCAGTGCTTCTGGACAGGGGGCATATGATACGCAGTATTTT	CSASGQGAYDTQYF
TRBV11-2	.	.	TRBJ2-2	TGTGCCAGCAGCACCGGGGGCCTATCCGGGGAGCTGTTTTTT	CASSTGGLSGELFF
TRBV29-1	.	.	TRBJ2-1	TGCAGCGTTATGGGGCCATCCAATGAGCAGTTCTTC	CSVMGPSNEQFF
TRBV5-1	.	.	TRBJ2-7	TGCGCCAGCAGTCAGGAGGAGGGCTGGCGGCGAGAGCAGTACTTC	CASSQEEGWRREQYF
TRBV19	.	.	TRBJ1-1	TGTGCCAGTAGTCTCGGTGGGTGGCAGCAGAACACTGAAGCTTTCTTT	CASSLGGWQQNTEAFF
TRBV15	.	.	TRBJ2-7	TGTGCCACCAGCGGTAATAGACAGCGTCAGTACTTC	CATSGNRQRQYF
TRBV5-6	.	.	TRBJ2-5	TGTGCCAGCAGCTTGCTAATACAAGAGACCCAGTACTTC	CASSLLIQETQYF
TRBV20-1	.	.	TRBJ2-5	TGCAGTGCTAGGCAGGGCTACCAAGAGACCCAGTACTTC	CSARQGYQETQYF
TRBV5-6	.	.	TRBJ2-1	TGTGCCAGCAGCTACCAATCTGGGGCATTGGAGTTCTTC	CASSYQSGALEFF